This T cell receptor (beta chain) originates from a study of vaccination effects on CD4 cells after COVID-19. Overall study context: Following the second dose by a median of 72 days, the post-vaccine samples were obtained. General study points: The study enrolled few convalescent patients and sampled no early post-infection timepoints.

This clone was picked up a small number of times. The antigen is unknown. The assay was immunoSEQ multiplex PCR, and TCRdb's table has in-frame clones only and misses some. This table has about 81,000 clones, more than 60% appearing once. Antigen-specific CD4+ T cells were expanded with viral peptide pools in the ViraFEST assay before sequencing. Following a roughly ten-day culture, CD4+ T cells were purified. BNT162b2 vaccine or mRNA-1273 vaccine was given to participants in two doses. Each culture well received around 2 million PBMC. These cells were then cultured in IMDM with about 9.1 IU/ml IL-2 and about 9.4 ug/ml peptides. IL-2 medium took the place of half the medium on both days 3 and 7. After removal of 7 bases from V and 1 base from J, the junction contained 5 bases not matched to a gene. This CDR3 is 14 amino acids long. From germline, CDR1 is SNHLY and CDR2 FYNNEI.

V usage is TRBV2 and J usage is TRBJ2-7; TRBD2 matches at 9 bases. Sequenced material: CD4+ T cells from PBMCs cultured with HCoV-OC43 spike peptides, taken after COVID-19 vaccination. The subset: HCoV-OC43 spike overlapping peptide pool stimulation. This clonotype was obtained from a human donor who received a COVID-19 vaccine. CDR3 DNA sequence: TGTGCCAGCATCCGCGGGGGGGCTTCCTACGAGCAGTACGTC. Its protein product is CASIRGGASYEQYV.